This note documents a single T cell receptor (beta chain) sequence. What it binds is not known. The assay was immunoSEQ multiplex PCR, and TCRdb's table has in-frame clones only and misses some. The sample records about 460,000 clones, roughly nine tenths being singletons. The treatment: some 20 received Ad26.COV2.S at low or high dose, single or two shots; roughly five received placebo; per-sample allocation not given. Samples analyzed were those drawn on day 63 after the first vaccine or placebo injection. Donor was an adult aged 18-55 years in Boston. The data are from a study of Ad26.COV2.S vaccination and SARS-CoV-2 variants. Study findings and constraints: Quantification of TCR breadth and depth may have yielded underestimates of total T cell responses. With respect to non-spike TCR breadth, vaccine and placebo recipients were similar.

Per germline, CDR1 LNHDA and CDR2 SQIVND (reference sequence). V lost 8 bases and J 4 bases, leaving 18 bases between the germline ends. CDR3 length: 15 residues. The TCR originated in a person between 18 and 65 years old who received the Ad26.COV2.S COVID-19 vaccine or a placebo. The material sequenced was peripheral blood, taken in a trial of Ad26.COV2.S vaccine versus placebo. This sequence joins TRBV19 and TRBJ2-4; D gene unclear. The CDR3 bases are TGTGCCAGTCGGAGTGGTGAGGTCAGTAAAAACATTCAGTACTTC. Amino acids: CASRSGEVSKNIQYF.